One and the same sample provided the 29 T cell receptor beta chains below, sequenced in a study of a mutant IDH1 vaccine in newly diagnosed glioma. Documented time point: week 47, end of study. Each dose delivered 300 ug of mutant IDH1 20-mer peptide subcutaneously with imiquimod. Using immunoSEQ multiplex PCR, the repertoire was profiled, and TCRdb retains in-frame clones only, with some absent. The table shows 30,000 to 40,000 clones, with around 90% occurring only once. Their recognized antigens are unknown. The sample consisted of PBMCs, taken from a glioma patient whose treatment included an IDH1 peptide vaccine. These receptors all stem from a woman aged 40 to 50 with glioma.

The chain's CDR3 is CASSPSRGSGYTF. As DNA, the CDR3 is TGTGCCAGCTCACCATCTAGGGGCAGTGGCTACACCTTC. The chain links TRBV18 to TRBJ1-2; D may be TRBD1 (5 bases). Trimming left V 2 bases short and J 7 bases short, with 11 bases between. This CDR3 is 13 amino acids long. From germline, CDR1 is KGHSH and CDR2 LQKENI.

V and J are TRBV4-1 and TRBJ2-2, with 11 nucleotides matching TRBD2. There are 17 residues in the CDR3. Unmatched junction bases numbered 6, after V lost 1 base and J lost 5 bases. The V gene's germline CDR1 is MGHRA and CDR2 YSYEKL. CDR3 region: CASSQGLAGGPTGELFF. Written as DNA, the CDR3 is TGCGCCAGCAGCCAAGGGTTAGCGGGGGGGCCGACCGGGGAGCTGTTTTTT.

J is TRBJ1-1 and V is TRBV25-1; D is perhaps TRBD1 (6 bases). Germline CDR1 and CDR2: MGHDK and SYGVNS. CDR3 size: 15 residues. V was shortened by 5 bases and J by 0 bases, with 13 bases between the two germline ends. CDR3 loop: CASSNRQAMNTEAFF. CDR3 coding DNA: TGTGCCAGCAGTAACCGACAGGCGATGAACACTGAAGCTTTCTTT.

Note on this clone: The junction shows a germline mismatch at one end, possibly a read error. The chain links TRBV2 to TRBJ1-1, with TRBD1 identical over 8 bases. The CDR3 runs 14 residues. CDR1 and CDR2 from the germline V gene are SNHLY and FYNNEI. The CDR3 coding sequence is TGTGCCAGCAGAGCAGGGGGCGGATCTTCTGAGGCTTTCTTT. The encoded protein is CASRAGGGSSEAFF.

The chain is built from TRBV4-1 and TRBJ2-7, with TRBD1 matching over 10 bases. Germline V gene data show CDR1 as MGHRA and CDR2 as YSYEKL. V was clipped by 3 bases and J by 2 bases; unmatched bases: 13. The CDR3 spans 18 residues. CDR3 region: CASSHHIPRDRGTYEQYF. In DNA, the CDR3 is TGCGCCAGCAGCCATCACATCCCCCGGGACAGGGGAACCTACGAGCAGTACTTC.

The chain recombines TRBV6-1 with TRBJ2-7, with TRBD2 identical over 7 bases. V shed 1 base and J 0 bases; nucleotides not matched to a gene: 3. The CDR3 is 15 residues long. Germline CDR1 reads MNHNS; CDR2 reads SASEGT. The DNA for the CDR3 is TGTGCCAGCAGTGAAGGGGAGGGGTCCTCCTACGAGCAGTACTTC. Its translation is CASSEGEGSSYEQYF.

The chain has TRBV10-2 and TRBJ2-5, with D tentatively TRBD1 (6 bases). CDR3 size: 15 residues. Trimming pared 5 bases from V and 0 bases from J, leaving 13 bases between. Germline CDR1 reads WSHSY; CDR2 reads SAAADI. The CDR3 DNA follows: TGCGCCAGCAGTCGAGCAGGGGCCTACCAAGAGACCCAGTACTTC. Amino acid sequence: CASSRAGAYQETQYF.

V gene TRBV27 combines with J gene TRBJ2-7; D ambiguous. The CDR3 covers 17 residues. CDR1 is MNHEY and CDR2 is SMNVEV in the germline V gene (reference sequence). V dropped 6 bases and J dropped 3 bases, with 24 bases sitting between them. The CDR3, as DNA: TGTGCCAGCAGCTACCCTAACATAAACTCAGAAAACTACGAGCAGTACTTC. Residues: CASSYPNINSENYEQYF.

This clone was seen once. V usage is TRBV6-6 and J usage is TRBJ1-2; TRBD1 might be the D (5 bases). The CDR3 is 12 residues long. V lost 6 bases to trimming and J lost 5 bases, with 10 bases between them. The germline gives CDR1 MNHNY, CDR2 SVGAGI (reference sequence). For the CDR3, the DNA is TGTGCCAGCAGCGGGACCAAATATGGCTACACCTTC. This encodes CASSGTKYGYTF.

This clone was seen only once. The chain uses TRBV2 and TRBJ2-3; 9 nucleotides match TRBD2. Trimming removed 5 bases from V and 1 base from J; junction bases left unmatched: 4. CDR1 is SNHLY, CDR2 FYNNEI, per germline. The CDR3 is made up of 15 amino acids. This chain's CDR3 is CASSRRTSGTDTQYF. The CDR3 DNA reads TGTGCCAGCAGTCGGAGGACTAGCGGCACAGATACGCAGTATTTT.

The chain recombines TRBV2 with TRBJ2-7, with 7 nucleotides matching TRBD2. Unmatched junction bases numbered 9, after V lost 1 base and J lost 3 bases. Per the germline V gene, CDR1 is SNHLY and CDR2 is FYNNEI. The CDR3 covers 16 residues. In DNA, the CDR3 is TGTGCCAGCAGTGAAGAGGTCGGGAGGACTGTCTACGAGCAGTACTTC. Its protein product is CASSEEVGRTVYEQYF.

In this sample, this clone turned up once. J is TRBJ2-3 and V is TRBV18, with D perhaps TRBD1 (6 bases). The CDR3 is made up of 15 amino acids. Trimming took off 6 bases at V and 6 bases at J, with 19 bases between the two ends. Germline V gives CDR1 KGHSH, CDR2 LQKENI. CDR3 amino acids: CASSTGIGLADTQYF. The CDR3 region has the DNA TGTGCCAGCTCCACAGGGATAGGGCTGGCGGATACGCAGTATTTT.

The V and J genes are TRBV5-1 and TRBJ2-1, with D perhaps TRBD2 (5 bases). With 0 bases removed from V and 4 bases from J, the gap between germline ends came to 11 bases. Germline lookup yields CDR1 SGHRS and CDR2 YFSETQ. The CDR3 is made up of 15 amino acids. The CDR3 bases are TGCGCCAGCAGCTTGGCCCTTACTAGGTACAATGAGCAGTTCTTC. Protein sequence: CASSLALTRYNEQFF.

The CDR3 reads CASGFGVEDRSYGTYYNEQFF. The CDR3 nucleotides read TGTGCTAGTGGTTTTGGGGTCGAGGACAGATCCTACGGCACTTACTACAATGAGCAGTTCTTC. V usage is TRBV12-5 and J usage is TRBJ2-1; D is possibly TRBD1 (6 bases). The CDR3 has 21 amino acids. The V end was cut by 3 bases, the J end by 3 bases, with 30 bases between. Per germline, CDR1 LGHNT and CDR2 FRNRAP.

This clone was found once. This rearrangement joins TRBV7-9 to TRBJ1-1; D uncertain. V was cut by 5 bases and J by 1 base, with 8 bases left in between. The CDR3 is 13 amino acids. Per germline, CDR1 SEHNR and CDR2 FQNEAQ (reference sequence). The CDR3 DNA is TGTGCCAGCAGCCAGACCGCGAACACTGAAGCTTTCTTT. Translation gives CASSQTANTEAFF.

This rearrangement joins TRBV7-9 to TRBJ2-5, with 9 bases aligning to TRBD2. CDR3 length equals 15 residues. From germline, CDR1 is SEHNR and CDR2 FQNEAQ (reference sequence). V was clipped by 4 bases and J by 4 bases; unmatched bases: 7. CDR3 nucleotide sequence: TGTGCCAGCAGCTCACCTAGCGGGGTTGGAGAGACCCAGTACTTC. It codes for CASSSPSGVGETQYF.

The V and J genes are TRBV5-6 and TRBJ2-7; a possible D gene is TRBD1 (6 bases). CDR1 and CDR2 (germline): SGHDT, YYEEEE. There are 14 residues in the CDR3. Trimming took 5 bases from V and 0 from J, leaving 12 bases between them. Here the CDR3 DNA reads TGTGCCAGCAGTTTCGGGACAATCTCCTACGAGCAGTACTTC. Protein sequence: CASSFGTISYEQYF.

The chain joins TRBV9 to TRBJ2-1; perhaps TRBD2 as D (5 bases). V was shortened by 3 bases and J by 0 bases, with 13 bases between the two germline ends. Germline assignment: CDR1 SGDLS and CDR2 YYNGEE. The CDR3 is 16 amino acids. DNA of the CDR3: TGTGCCAGCAGCGCTCAAGCGGACTCCTCCTACAATGAGCAGTTCTTC. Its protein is CASSAQADSSYNEQFF.

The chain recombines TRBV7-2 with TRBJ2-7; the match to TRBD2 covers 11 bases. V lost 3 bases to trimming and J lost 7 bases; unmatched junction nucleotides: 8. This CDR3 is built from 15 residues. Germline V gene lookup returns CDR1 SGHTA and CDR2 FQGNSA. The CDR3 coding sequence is TGTGCCAGCAGCTTCGGTAATAGCGGGGGGGTTGAGCAGTACTTC. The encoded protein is CASSFGNSGGVEQYF.

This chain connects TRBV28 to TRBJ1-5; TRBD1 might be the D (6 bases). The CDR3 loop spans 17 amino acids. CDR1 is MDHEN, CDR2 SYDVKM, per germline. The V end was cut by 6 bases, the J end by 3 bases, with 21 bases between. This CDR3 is CASRPLGPGAPNQPQHF. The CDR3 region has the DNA TGTGCCAGCAGACCGCTAGGTCCAGGGGCACCCAATCAGCCCCAGCATTTT.

CDR3 sequence (DNA): TGTGCCAGCAGTAGACAGGAGAACACTGAAGCTTTCTTT. Its protein product is CASSRQENTEAFF. The chain uses TRBV7-2 and TRBJ1-1; perhaps TRBD1 as D (6 bases). CDR1 SGHTA and CDR2 FQGNSA come from the germline V gene. There are 13 residues in the CDR3. The V end lost 6 bases, the J end lost 1 base, and 9 bases lay between the germline ends. Full variable domain (missing parts from reference TRBV7-2 and TRBJ1-1): GAGVSQSPSNKVTEKGKDVELRCDPISGHTALYWYRQSLGQGLEFLIYFQGNSAPDKSGLPSDRFSAERTGGSVSTLTIQRTQQEDSAVYLCASSRQENTEAFFGQGTRLTVV.

Written as DNA, the CDR3 is TGTGCCAGCAAGGTTGGGCATGAGCAGTTCTTC. This gives the protein CASKVGHEQFF. The V call is TRBV2, the J call TRBJ2-1; D unclear. The CDR3 has 11 residues. Per the germline V gene, CDR1 is SNHLY and CDR2 is FYNNEI. V lost 7 bases and J 8 bases, leaving 9 bases between the germline ends.

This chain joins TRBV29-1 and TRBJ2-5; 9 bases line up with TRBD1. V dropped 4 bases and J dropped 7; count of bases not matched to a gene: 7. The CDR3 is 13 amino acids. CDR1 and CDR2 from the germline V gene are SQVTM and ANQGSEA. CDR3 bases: TGCAGCGTTGTATACAGGGGGCGGACGACCCAGTACTTC. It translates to CSVVYRGRTTQYF.

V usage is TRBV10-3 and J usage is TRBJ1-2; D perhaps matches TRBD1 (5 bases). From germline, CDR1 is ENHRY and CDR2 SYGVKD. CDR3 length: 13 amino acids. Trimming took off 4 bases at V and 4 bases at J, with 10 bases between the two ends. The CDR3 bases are TGTGCCATCAGTGGGTCAGGGTCCTATGGCTACACCTTC. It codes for CAISGSGSYGYTF.

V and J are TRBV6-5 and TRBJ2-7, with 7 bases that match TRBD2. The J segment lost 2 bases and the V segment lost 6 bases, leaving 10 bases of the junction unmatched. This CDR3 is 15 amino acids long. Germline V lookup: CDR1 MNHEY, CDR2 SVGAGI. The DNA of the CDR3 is TGTGCCAGCAGACCCCCCGGGACTACAACCTACGAGCAGTACTTC. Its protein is CASRPPGTTTYEQYF.

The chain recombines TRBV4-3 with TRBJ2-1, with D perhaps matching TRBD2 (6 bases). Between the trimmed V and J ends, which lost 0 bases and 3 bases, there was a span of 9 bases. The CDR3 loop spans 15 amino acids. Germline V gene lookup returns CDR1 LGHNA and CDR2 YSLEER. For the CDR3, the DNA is TGCGCCAGCAGCCAAGATGGCGGGGTCTACAATGAGCAGTTCTTC. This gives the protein CASSQDGGVYNEQFF.

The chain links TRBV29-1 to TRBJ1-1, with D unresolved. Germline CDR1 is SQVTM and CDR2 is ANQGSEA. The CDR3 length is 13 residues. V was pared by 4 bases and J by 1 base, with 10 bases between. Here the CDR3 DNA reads TGCAGCGTTGGCGGAGTGACGAACACTGAAGCTTTCTTT. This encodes CSVGGVTNTEAFF.

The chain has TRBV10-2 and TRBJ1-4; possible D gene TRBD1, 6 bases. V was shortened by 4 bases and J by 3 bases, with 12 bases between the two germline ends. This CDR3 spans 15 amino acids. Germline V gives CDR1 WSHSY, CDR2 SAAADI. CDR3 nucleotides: TGCGCCAGCAGTGTAGCCAGGGGTTCTAATGAAAAACTGTTTTTT. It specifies CASSVARGSNEKLFF.

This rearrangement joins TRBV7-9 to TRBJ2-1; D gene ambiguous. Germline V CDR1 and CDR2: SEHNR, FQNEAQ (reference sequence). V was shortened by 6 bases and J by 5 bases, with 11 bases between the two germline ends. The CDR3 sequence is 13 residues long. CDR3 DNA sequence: TGTGCCAGCAGGAATCCCCCACACAATGAGCAGTTCTTC. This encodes CASRNPPHNEQFF.